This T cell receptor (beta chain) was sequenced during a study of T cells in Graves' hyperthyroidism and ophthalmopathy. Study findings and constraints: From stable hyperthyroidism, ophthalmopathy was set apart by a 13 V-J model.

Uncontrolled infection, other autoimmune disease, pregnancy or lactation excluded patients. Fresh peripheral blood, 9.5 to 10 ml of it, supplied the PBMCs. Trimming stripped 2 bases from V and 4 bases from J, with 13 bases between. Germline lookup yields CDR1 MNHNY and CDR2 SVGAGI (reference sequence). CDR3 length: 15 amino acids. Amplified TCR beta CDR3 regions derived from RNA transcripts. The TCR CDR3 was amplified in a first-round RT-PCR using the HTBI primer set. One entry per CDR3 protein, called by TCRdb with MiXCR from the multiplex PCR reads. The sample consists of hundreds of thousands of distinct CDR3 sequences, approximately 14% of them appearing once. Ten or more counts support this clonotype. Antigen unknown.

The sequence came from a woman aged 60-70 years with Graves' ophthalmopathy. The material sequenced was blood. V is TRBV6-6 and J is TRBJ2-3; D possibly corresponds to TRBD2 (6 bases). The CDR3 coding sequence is TGTGCCAGCAGTTACCGGCGGGATGGGGCAGATACGCAGTATTTT. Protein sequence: CASSYRRDGADTQYF.